This T cell receptor beta chain came from a study of T cell repertoires in cytomegalovirus infection. Whole-study context: It can be stated that public TCR beta signatures indicated CMV infection as well as a matching HLA type. Points from the study as a whole: Identification of carriers of CMV plus the relevant HLA was performed using cumulative public TCR beta family frequency. HLA-C-restricted, CMV-specific TCR beta clonotypes were dominant ex vivo.

As to this clonotype: Its antigen is not known.

CDR1 and CDR2 (germline): MDHEN, SYDVKM. After removal of 4 bases from V and 3 bases from J, the junction contained 14 bases not matched to a gene. The CDR3 spans 17 residues. MiXCR was run by TCRdb on the reads, yielding one entry per CDR3 protein. The table has more than 400,000 distinct CDR3 sequences, approximately 26% seen once. V is TRBV28 and J is TRBJ2-7; 8 nucleotides line up with TRBD2. The sequence was obtained from a human donor in good health (CMV status not recorded). Some clones in this sample may be carry-over from other donors' samples. Source material: PBMCs. The CDR3 DNA follows: TGTGCCAGCAGTTGGGGAGCGGGAGAAGGCCGGCTCTACGAGCAGTACTTC. Translation: CASSWGAGEGRLYEQYF.